The 14 T cell receptor beta chains below were found in one sample sequenced in a study of breast tumors, draining lymph nodes, adjacent tissues. TCRdb itself ran the multiplex PCR reads through MiXCR, one entry per CDR3 protein. The table includes about 200,000 distinct CDR3 sequences, 25% to 40% detected once. Axillary draining lymph nodes of breast cancer patients supplied the node samples. The sequenced material came from axillary lymph node tissue. Receptor source: a female donor with breast cancer. Some clones in this sample may be carry-over from other donors' samples.

In this sample, this clonotype turned up once. This chain links TRBV11-2 with TRBJ2-5; 9 bases line up with TRBD2. CDR3 length equals 19 residues. Looked up from germline, CDR1 is SGHAT and CDR2 is FQNNGV. The J segment lost 2 bases and the V segment lost 1 base, leaving 14 bases of the junction unmatched. The CDR3 sequence is CASSLVLGSGLAGQETQYF. CDR3 nucleotide sequence: TGTGCCAGCAGCTTAGTCCTCGGGAGTGGGCTAGCGGGACAAGAGACCCAGTACTTC. Full variable domain (missing parts from reference TRBV11-2 and TRBJ2-5): EAGVAQSPRYKIIEKRQSVAFWCNPISGHATLYWYQQILGQGPKLLIQFQNNGVVDDSQLPKDRFSAERLKGVDSTLKIQPAKLEDSAVYLCASSLVLGSGLAGQETQYFGPGTRLLVL.

This clonotype was seen at least ten times. The chain employs TRBV7-6 and TRBJ2-1, with a possible D match to TRBD1 (6 bases). This CDR3 comprises 16 residues. Trimming pared 1 base from V and 6 bases from J, leaving 16 bases between. Germline assignment: CDR1 SGHVS and CDR2 FNYEAQ. The CDR3 region is CASSLGSPTGSNEQFF. In DNA form, the CDR3 reads TGTGCCAGCAGCTTAGGATCCCCGACAGGTAGCAATGAGCAGTTCTTC.

To note about this clonotype: A single base separates this from a much larger clone, so it may be a read error. V gene TRBV24-1 combines with J gene TRBJ2-3, with a weak D call TRBD1 (5 bases). CDR3 length: 16 residues. Germline V CDR1 and CDR2: KGHDR, SFDVKD. CDR3: CASSYSWGTSTDTQYF. In DNA, the CDR3 is TGTGCCAGCAGTTACTCGTGGGGCACGAGCACAGATACGCAGTATTTT.

With regard to this clonotype: At one boundary the junction diverges from the germline segment, which might be a read error. The CDR3 coding sequence is TGTGCCAGCAGCAGCTCGACCACTGGAGGTGGACTGCTTTTT. It codes for CASSSSTTGGGLLF. J is TRBJ1-4 and V is TRBV9; D is ambiguous. The length of the CDR3 is 14 residues. In germline, CDR1 is SGDLS, CDR2 YYNGEE.

This clonotype appeared many times. This chain joins TRBV4-1 and TRBJ1-6; TRBD1 aligns across 8 bases. The CDR3 runs 17 residues. The junction had 7 bases not matched to a gene; V was cut back by 1 base and J by 5 bases. Germline-derived CDR1 and CDR2 are MGHRA and YSYEKL. Here the CDR3 DNA reads TGCGCCAGCAGCCAAGGCCTCGGACAGGGTAATAATTCACCCCTCCACTTT. This sequence encodes CASSQGLGQGNNSPLHF.

This clonotype has ten or more counts. The chain joins TRBV5-1 to TRBJ1-6, with TRBD1 as a possible D gene (6 bases). This CDR3 contains 14 residues. The V and J ends lost 4 bases and 7 bases respectively, with 12 bases between them. The germline CDR1 and CDR2 sequences are SGHRS and YFSETQ. The CDR3 bases are TGCGCCAGCAGCCCGGACAGCTCCAATTCACCCCTCCACTTT. It encodes CASSPDSSNSPLHF.

A word on this clonotype: It is unclear where the CDR3 begins or ends on the DNA, so no DNA is shown, and the CDR3 is as TCRdb lists it. This rearrangement joins TRBV5-4 to TRBJ2-3; TRBD2 was called by the table and not checked on the DNA. Germline-derived CDR1 and CDR2 are SGHNT and YYREEE (reference sequence). The CDR3 length is 20 residues, termini included. The CDR3 loop reads CASSFYICSWSGTRPDTQYF.

This clonotype turned up a few times. This may be a read error: a much more frequent sequence differs by one nucleotide. The chain uses TRBV20-1 and TRBJ1-5; 8 nucleotides align to TRBD1. CDR1 DFQATT and CDR2 SNEGSKA come from the germline V gene (reference sequence). With V trimmed by 3 bases and J by 3 bases, 10 bases remained unmatched. The CDR3 contains 16 residues. The CDR3 is CSASIRGRGANQPQHF. The CDR3 nucleotides read TGCAGTGCTAGTATCAGGGGGCGCGGGGCCAATCAGCCCCAGCATTTT.

This clonotype was seen ten or more times. V is TRBV7-9 and J is TRBJ2-2, with a tentative D call TRBD2 (6 bases). This CDR3 spans 16 amino acids. Trimming left V 11 bases short and J 0 bases short, with 19 bases between. Germline V gene lookup returns CDR1 SEHNR and CDR2 FQNEAQ (reference sequence). The CDR3 sequence: CAPGSGPIANTGELFF. CDR3 nucleotides: TGTGCCCCCGGGAGCGGACCTATCGCGAACACCGGGGAGCTGTTTTTT.

Ten or more counts support this clonotype. This chain's CDR3 is CASSSALTSGRGFEQFF. The CDR3 coding sequence is TGTGCCAGCAGCTCTGCCCTGACTAGCGGGAGAGGGTTTGAGCAGTTCTTC. J is TRBJ2-1 and V is TRBV7-2; TRBD2 agrees at 12 bases. The CDR3 is 17 amino acids. Germline CDR1 and CDR2: SGHTA and FQGNSA. Trimming removed 4 bases from V and 9 bases from J; junction bases left unmatched: 13.

The chain uses TRBV4-1 and TRBJ2-7; no reliable D call. The germline CDR1 and CDR2 sequences are MGHRA and YSYEKL. V lost 0 bases and J 6 bases, leaving 12 bases between the germline ends. The CDR3 is made up of 14 amino acids. The CDR3 DNA reads TGCGCCAGCAGCCAAGATCTGGGATTTTCCGAGCAGTACTTC. It translates to CASSQDLGFSEQYF.

This clonotype was detected a few times. This chain joins TRBV6-5 and TRBJ1-2; a possible D gene is TRBD1 (6 bases). The CDR3 consists of 15 residues. V was clipped by 0 bases and J by 8 bases, with 16 bases between them. The germline V gene has CDR1 MNHEY and CDR2 SVGAGI. The CDR3 loop is CASSYSSDRFDGYTF. CDR3 DNA: TGTGCCAGCAGTTACTCGAGCGACAGGTTTGACGGCTACACCTTC.

Remarks on this clonotype: The CDR3 does not close with the conserved phenylalanine or tryptophan, likely indicating a read error. It is unclear where the CDR3 begins or ends on the DNA, so no DNA is shown, and the CDR3 is as TCRdb lists it. The V call is TRBV7-2, the J call TRBJ2-3; TRBD1 was called by the table and not checked on the DNA. Per germline, CDR1 SGHTA and CDR2 FQGNSA. Ends included, the CDR3 has 9 residues. CDR3 residues: CASSGKGGR.

Ten or more counts support this clonotype. J is TRBJ2-3 and V is TRBV4-1, with 8 bases matching TRBD2. Trimming at V came to 1 base and at J to 2 bases, leaving 2 bases not matched to a gene. Germline V gene data show CDR1 as MGHRA and CDR2 as YSYEKL. This CDR3 spans 15 amino acids. In DNA form, the CDR3 reads TGCGCCAGCAGCCAAGCGGGAGGGGTCACAGATACGCAGTATTTT. Its protein product is CASSQAGGVTDTQYF.